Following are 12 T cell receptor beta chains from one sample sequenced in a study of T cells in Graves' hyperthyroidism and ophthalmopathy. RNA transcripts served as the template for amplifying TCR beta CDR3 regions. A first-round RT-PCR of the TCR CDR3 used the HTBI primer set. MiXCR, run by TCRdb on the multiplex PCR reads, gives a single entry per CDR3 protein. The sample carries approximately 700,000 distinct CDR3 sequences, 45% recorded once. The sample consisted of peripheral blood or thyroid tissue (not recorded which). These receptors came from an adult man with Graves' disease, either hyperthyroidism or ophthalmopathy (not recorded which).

CDR3 coding DNA: TGCAGCGTTTGGACTGGGGGAGGAGATCAGCCCCAGCATTTT. Protein product: CSVWTGGGDQPQHF. The chain carries TRBV29-1 and TRBJ1-5; maybe TRBD1 (5 bases). The CDR3 consists of 14 residues. V lost 5 bases and J lost 5, with 16 bases in between. Germline CDR1 reads SQVTM; CDR2 reads ANQGSEA.

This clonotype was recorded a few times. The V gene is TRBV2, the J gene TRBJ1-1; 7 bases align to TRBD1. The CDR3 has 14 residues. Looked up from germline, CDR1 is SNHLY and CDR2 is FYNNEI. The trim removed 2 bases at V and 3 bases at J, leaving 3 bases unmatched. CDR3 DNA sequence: TGTGCCAGCAGTGAACAGGGGGAGGACACTGAAGCTTTCTTT. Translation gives CASSEQGEDTEAFF.

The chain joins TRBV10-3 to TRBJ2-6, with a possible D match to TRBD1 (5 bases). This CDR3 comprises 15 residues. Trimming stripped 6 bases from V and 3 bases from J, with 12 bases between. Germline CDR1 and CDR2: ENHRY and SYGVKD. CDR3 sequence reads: CAISLTGLGANVLTF. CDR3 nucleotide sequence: TGTGCCATCAGCCTTACAGGCCTTGGGGCCAACGTCCTGACTTTC.

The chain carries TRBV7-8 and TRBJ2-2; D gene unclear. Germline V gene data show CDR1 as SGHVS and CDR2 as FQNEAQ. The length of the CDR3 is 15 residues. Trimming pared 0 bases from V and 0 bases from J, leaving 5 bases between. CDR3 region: CASSLAVSNTGELFF. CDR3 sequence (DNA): TGTGCCAGCAGCTTAGCCGTATCGAACACCGGGGAGCTGTTTTTT. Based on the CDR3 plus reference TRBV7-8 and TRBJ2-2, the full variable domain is GAGVSQSPRYKVAKRGQDVALRCDPISGHVSLFWYQQALGQGPEFLTYFQNEAQLDKSGLPSDRFFAERPEGSVSTLKIQRTQQEDSAVYLCASSLAVSNTGELFFGEGSRLTVL.

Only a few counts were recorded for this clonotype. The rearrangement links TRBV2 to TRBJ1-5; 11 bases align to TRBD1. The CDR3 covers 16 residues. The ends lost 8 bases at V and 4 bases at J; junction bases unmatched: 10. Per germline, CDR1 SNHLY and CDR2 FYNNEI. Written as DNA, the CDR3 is TGTGCCAGCGGAAAGGGACAGGGGGAAATGAATCAGCCCCAGCATTTT. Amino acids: CASGKGQGEMNQPQHF.

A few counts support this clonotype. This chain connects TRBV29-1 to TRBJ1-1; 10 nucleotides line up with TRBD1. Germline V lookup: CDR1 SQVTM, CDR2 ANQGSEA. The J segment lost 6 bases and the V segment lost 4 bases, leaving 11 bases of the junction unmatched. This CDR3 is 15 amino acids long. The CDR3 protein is CSVGQARDRGPEAFF. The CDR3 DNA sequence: TGCAGCGTTGGCCAAGCGAGGGACAGGGGCCCTGAAGCTTTCTTT. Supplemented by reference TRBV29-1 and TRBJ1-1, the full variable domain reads SAVISQKPSRDICQRGTSLTIQCQVDSQVTMMFWYRQQPGQSLTLIATANQGSEATYESGFVIDKFPISRPNLTFSTLTVSNMSPEDSSIYLCSVGQARDRGPEAFFGQGTRLTVV.

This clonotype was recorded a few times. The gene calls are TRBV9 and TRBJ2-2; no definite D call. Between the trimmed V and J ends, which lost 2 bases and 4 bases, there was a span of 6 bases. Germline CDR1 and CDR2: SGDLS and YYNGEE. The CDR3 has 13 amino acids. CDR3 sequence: CASSVEPTGELFF. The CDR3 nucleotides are TGTGCCAGCAGCGTTGAACCCACCGGGGAGCTGTTTTTT.

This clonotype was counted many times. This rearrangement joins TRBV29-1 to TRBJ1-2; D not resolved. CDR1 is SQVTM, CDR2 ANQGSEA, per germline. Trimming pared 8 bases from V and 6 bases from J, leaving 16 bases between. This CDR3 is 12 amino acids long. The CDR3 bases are TGCAGCTCCTTTGATATTGAGAATGGCTACACCTTC. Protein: CSSFDIENGYTF.

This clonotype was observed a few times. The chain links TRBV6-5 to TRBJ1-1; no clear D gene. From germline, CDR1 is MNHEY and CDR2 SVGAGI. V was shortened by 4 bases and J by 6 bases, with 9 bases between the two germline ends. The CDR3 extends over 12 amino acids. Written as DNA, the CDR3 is TGTGCCAGCAGTTCGACAATCGCTGAAGCTTTCTTT. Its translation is CASSSTIAEAFF.

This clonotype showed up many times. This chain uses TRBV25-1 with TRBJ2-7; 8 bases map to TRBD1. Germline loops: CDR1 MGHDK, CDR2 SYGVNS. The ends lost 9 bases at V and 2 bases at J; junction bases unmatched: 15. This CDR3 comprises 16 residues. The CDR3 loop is CASTPGQAEGTYEQYF. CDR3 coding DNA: TGTGCCAGTACTCCGGGACAGGCAGAGGGGACCTACGAGCAGTACTTC.

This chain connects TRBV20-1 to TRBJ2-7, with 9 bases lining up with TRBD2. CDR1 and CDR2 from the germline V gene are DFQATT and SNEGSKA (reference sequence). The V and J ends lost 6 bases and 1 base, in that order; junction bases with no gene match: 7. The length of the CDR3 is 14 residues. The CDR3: CSAIPSGKSYEQYF. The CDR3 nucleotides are TGCAGTGCCATCCCTAGCGGGAAATCCTACGAGCAGTACTTC.

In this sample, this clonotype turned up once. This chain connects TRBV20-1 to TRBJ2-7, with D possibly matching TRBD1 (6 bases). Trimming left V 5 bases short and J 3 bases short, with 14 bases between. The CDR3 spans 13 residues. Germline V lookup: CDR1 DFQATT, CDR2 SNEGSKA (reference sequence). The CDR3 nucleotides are TGCAGTGCTCGAAGGGACACACACTACGAGCAGTACTTC. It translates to CSARRDTHYEQYF.